A single sample is the source of the 29 T cell receptor beta chains below, sequenced in a study of blood T cell repertoires in COVID-19. Libraries were prepared by immunoSEQ multiplex PCR; TCRdb keeps only in-frame clonotypes and omits some of them. This sample yields under 500,000 clones, of which approximately 90% are seen a single time; approximately 4.3% belongs to the top ten. Source material: peripheral blood. These receptors originate from a woman in her 30s with acute or convalescent COVID-19.

The chain combines TRBV7-8 with TRBJ2-5; D is uncertain. Trimming shortened V by 5 bases and J by 2 bases, and 12 bases separated the two germline ends. Germline V gene sequence: CDR1 SGHVS, CDR2 FQNEAQ. This CDR3 region has 14 residues. Here the CDR3 DNA reads TGTGCCAGCAGCCAAGTCCGGTCACAAGAGACCCAGTACTTC. It translates to CASSQVRSQETQYF.

The chain couples TRBV29-1 to TRBJ2-2, with TRBD1 matching 10 bases. Germline-derived CDR1 and CDR2 are SQVTM and ANQGSEA. This CDR3 region has 14 residues. V was clipped by 6 bases and J by 5 bases; unmatched bases: 6. CDR3 residues: CSVGTGVGTGELFF. In DNA form, the CDR3 reads TGCAGCGTGGGGACAGGGGTCGGAACCGGGGAGCTGTTTTTT.

The J gene is TRBJ1-1, the V gene TRBV6-1, with unresolved D. The germline V gene has CDR1 MNHNS and CDR2 SASEGT. With 2 bases removed from V and 0 bases from J, the gap between germline ends came to 7 bases. The CDR3 runs 14 residues. The DNA for the CDR3 is TGTGCCAGCAGTGAAAGGACTCTGAACACTGAAGCTTTCTTT. This translates into CASSERTLNTEAFF.

The chain is built from TRBV28 and TRBJ1-2; no clear D. Germline CDR1 is MDHEN and CDR2 is SYDVKM. The CDR3 sequence is 14 residues long. Trimming took off 3 bases at V and 6 bases at J, with 14 bases between the two ends. The CDR3 loop reads CASSFVTSGNGYTF. CDR3 in DNA: TGTGCCAGCAGTTTTGTCACTTCGGGGAATGGCTACACCTTC.

The chain combines TRBV18 with TRBJ2-2, with 9 bases fitting TRBD1. The V and J ends lost 3 bases and 7 bases, in that order; junction bases with no gene match: 12. The CDR3 is made up of 17 amino acids. The germline CDR1 and CDR2 sequences are KGHSH and LQKENI. CDR3 sequence reads: CASSPLDSGQGRGELFF. Here the CDR3 DNA reads TGTGCCAGCTCACCTCTGGATTCGGGACAGGGTCGCGGGGAGCTGTTTTTT.

The chain is built from TRBV30 and TRBJ1-2; TRBD1 might be the D (5 bases). Germline V gene lookup returns CDR1 GTSNPN and CDR2 SVGIG (reference sequence). Trimming pared 1 base from V and 8 bases from J, leaving 8 bases between. The CDR3 is 11 residues long. The CDR3 sequence: CAWSDRRGYTF. For the CDR3, the DNA is TGTGCCTGGAGTGACAGGAGAGGCTACACCTTC.

As DNA, the CDR3 is TGTGCCAGCAGCTTAGGTCCGAGAGCTAACTATGGCTACACCTTC. It translates to CASSLGPRANYGYTF. This rearrangement joins TRBV13 to TRBJ1-2; D is ambiguous. CDR3 length: 15 amino acids. CDR1 and CDR2 from the germline V gene are PRHDT and FYEKMQ (reference sequence). Trimming stripped 0 bases from V and 0 bases from J, with 8 bases between.

This clone was counted once. The chain joins TRBV19 to TRBJ2-7, with D tentatively TRBD1 (5 bases). CDR3 size: 17 residues. The V gene lost 4 bases and the J gene lost 0 bases, with 19 bases spanning the gap. CDR1 is LNHDA and CDR2 is SQIVND in the germline V gene (reference sequence). Written as DNA, the CDR3 is TGTGCCAGTAGTACCCCAACTTCCAGGGAAAGCTCCTACGAGCAGTACTTC. Protein product: CASSTPTSRESSYEQYF.

This clone has just one count. The chain employs TRBV28 and TRBJ2-4, with TRBD2 as a possible D gene (5 bases). Per germline, CDR1 MDHEN and CDR2 SYDVKM. V lost 10 bases, J lost 0 bases, and 13 bases lay in between. The CDR3 has 14 residues. For the CDR3, the DNA is TGTGCCATCGAAAGCGGCGGAGCCAAAAACATTCAGTACTTC. It codes for CAIESGGAKNIQYF.

The chain is built from TRBV24-1 and TRBJ2-5; TRBD1 matches at 7 bases. This CDR3 has 17 residues. V shed 3 bases and J 1 base; nucleotides not matched to a gene: 10. Germline CDR1 reads KGHDR; CDR2 reads SFDVKD. The CDR3 sequence is CATSDNYPTGTQETQYF. The CDR3 DNA is TGTGCCACCAGTGATAACTACCCGACAGGGACCCAAGAGACCCAGTACTTC.

The chain links TRBV6-1 to TRBJ2-3, with 8 bases lining up with TRBD2. Germline CDR1 MNHNS, CDR2 SASEGT. The CDR3 totals 18 residues. Losses at the gene ends were 2 bases for V and 4 bases for J; bases not matched to a gene: 14. For the CDR3, the DNA is TGTGCCAGCAGTGAATCGAGTTCGGGGGGGCCCAGCCCAGATACGCAGTATTTT. Translation: CASSESSSGGPSPDTQYF.

The rearrangement links TRBV24-1 to TRBJ2-1; a weak D match, TRBD2 (5 bases). Trimming cost V 3 bases and J 6 bases, with 14 bases left between them. The CDR3 spans 15 residues. CDR1 and CDR2 from the germline V gene are KGHDR and SFDVKD. The CDR3 nucleotides read TGTGCCACCAGTGATGGAAAAGGGAGCGGCAATGAGCAGTTCTTC. Translated, it gives CATSDGKGSGNEQFF.

The rearrangement uses TRBV6-5 and TRBJ2-4, with D hard to call. This CDR3 spans 15 amino acids. Trimming pared 7 bases from V and 0 bases from J, leaving 13 bases between. Germline V CDR1 and CDR2: MNHEY, SVGAGI. CDR3 bases: TGTGCCAGCAATCTGGAGAGGTTAGCCAAAAACATTCAGTACTTC. It yields the protein CASNLERLAKNIQYF.

This clone was recorded once. The chain combines TRBV9 with TRBJ2-7; no clear D gene. V was clipped by 3 bases and J by 2 bases, with 15 bases between them. Germline values: CDR1 SGDLS, CDR2 YYNGEE. This CDR3 region has 15 residues. The CDR3 DNA sequence: TGTGCCAGCAGCGCCCGTCCCGAACTAACCTACGAGCAGTACTTC. Amino acid sequence: CASSARPELTYEQYF.

The V call is TRBV27, the J call TRBJ2-7; 11 bases are shared with TRBD1. Unmatched junction bases numbered 7, after V lost 5 bases and J lost 4 bases. There are 15 residues in the CDR3. Germline CDR1 is MNHEY and CDR2 is SMNVEV (reference sequence). CDR3 DNA sequence: TGTGCCAGCAGTCCCCGGACAGGGGGCACTTACGAGCAGTACTTC. Translation: CASSPRTGGTYEQYF.

The rearrangement uses TRBV27 and TRBJ2-7; tentatively, D is TRBD1 (6 bases). V was trimmed by 5 bases and J by 4 bases, leaving 12 bases between them. The CDR3 runs to 13 residues. CDR1 and CDR2 (germline): MNHEY, SMNVEV (reference sequence). The CDR3, as DNA: TGTGCCAGCAGTGGGACAAGTTTTTACGAGCAGTACTTC. It encodes CASSGTSFYEQYF.

This clone was picked up one time. In DNA, the CDR3 is TGTGCCAGTAAGGATCTAGCGGGGGAACTAACCTACAATGAGCAGTTCTTC. Its protein product is CASKDLAGELTYNEQFF. The chain recombines TRBV19 with TRBJ2-1; 10 bases are shared with TRBD2. Germline CDR1 is LNHDA and CDR2 is SQIVND (reference sequence). The CDR3 totals 17 residues. Losses at the gene ends were 7 bases for V and 2 bases for J; bases not matched to a gene: 11.

The chain employs TRBV6-2 or TRBV6-3 and TRBJ2-7; D might be TRBD1 (6 bases). There are 15 residues in the CDR3. Germline V lookup: CDR1 MNHEY, CDR2 SVGEGT. The V end lost 0 bases, the J end lost 0 bases, and 9 bases lay between the germline ends. CDR3 nucleotides: TGTGCCAGCAGTTACTCACAGGGCCACTCCTACGAGCAGTACTTC. Its protein is CASSYSQGHSYEQYF.

The J gene is TRBJ2-3, the V gene TRBV5-3; a possible D gene is TRBD2 (7 bases). TRBV5-3 is labeled an ORF, and its function is uncertain. This CDR3 is built from 15 residues. Trimming shortened V by 0 bases and J by 4 bases, and 12 bases separated the two germline ends. Here the CDR3 DNA reads TGTGCCAGAAGCTTGGGCGGGGGCGCCGCAGATACGCAGTATTTT. It codes for CARSLGGGAADTQYF.

The chain recombines TRBV18 with TRBJ2-7, with TRBD1 identical over 8 bases. The CDR3 totals 14 residues. Per germline, CDR1 KGHSH and CDR2 LQKENI. The junction had 4 bases not matched to a gene; V was cut back by 4 bases and J by 2 bases. CDR3 sequence: CASSQDRAAYEQYF. CDR3 sequence (DNA): TGTGCCAGCTCACAGGACAGGGCCGCCTACGAGCAGTACTTC.

The sample holds one count of this clone. V is TRBV6-2 or TRBV6-3 and J is TRBJ1-2, with D unclear. Germline V gene data show CDR1 as MNHEY and CDR2 as SVGEGT. V was cut by 2 bases and J by 7 bases, with 5 bases left in between. CDR3 length: 11 amino acids. The CDR3 DNA reads TGTGCCAGCAGTTACGGGCTTGGCTACACCTTC. Protein: CASSYGLGYTF.

This clone was detected only once. This chain connects TRBV7-9 to TRBJ2-2, with 8 bases matching TRBD1. The CDR3 length is 17 residues. Germline CDR1 is SEHNR and CDR2 is FQNEAQ (reference sequence). The J segment lost 2 bases and the V segment lost 4 bases, leaving 9 bases of the junction unmatched. The CDR3 loop is CASSSRPTGGNTGELFF. The CDR3 DNA reads as TGTGCCAGCAGCTCTCGCCCAACAGGGGGAAACACCGGGGAGCTGTTTTTT.

V is TRBV12-3 or TRBV12-4 and J is TRBJ1-2, with 7 bases fitting TRBD1. The CDR3 has 13 amino acids. Unmatched junction bases numbered 6, after V lost 6 bases and J lost 5 bases. CDR3 in amino acids: CASRPRGWYGYTF. The CDR3 DNA sequence: TGTGCCAGCAGACCCAGGGGGTGGTATGGCTACACCTTC.

CDR3 in amino acids: CASSRNDRGDEQFF. DNA for the CDR3: TGCGCCAGCAGCCGGAACGACAGGGGGGATGAGCAGTTCTTC. The chain employs TRBV5-1 and TRBJ2-1, with 9 positions matching TRBD1. V trimming: 4 bases; J trimming: 8 bases; junction bases outside the gene matches: 7. Germline V gene sequence: CDR1 SGHRS, CDR2 YFSETQ. The CDR3 contains 14 residues.

The chain couples TRBV3-1 (or the pseudogene TRBV3-2) to TRBJ2-7; 9 bases are a match to TRBD2. V trimming: 6 bases; J trimming: 1 base; junction bases outside the gene matches: 7. CDR1 LGHDT and CDR2 YNNKEL come from the germline V gene (reference sequence). This CDR3 is 15 amino acids long. The CDR3 region is CASSHGLARSYEQYF. In DNA, the CDR3 is TGTGCCAGCAGTCACGGACTAGCGCGGTCCTACGAGCAGTACTTC.

The chain couples TRBV4-1 to TRBJ2-7; TRBD1 aligns across 10 bases. V shed 4 bases and J 2 bases; nucleotides not matched to a gene: 8. The germline gives CDR1 MGHRA, CDR2 YSYEKL. This CDR3 comprises 16 residues. CDR3 sequence: CASSPGGGTGAYEQYF. The CDR3 bases are TGCGCCAGCAGCCCAGGCGGGGGGACAGGGGCCTACGAGCAGTACTTC.

The chain uses TRBV5-1 and TRBJ1-1; 8 bases match TRBD1. Unmatched junction bases numbered 9, after V lost 3 bases and J lost 5 bases. Germline CDR1 reads SGHRS; CDR2 reads YFSETQ. The CDR3 totals 15 residues. The CDR3 is CASSSQTGVRTEAFF. DNA of the CDR3: TGCGCCAGCAGCTCACAGACAGGGGTTAGGACTGAAGCTTTCTTT.

The chain joins TRBV11-2 to TRBJ2-7, with TRBD1 matching 10 bases. The CDR3 runs to 19 residues. J gave up 3 bases and V 2 bases, and 16 bases lay outside the gene matches. CDR1 and CDR2 from the germline V gene are SGHAT and FQNNGV. CDR3 loop: CASSLPVRDRGRYHYEQYF. CDR3 sequence (DNA): TGTGCCAGCAGCTTACCGGTCCGGGACAGGGGTCGATACCACTACGAGCAGTACTTC.

The rearrangement uses TRBV2 and TRBJ1-2; D gene uncertain. In germline, CDR1 is SNHLY, CDR2 FYNNEI. The V and J ends lost 8 bases and 3 bases respectively, with 13 bases between them. CDR3 length: 13 amino acids. The CDR3 loop is CASLSDEDYGYTF. CDR3 DNA: TGTGCCAGCCTATCCGACGAGGACTATGGCTACACCTTC. Variable domain in full (rest from reference TRBV2 and TRBJ1-2): EPEVTQTPSHQVTQMGQEVILRCVPISNHLYFYWYRQILGQKVEFLVSFYNNEISEKSEIFDDQFSVERPDGSNFTLKIRSTKLEDSAMYFCASLSDEDYGYTFGSGTRLTVV.